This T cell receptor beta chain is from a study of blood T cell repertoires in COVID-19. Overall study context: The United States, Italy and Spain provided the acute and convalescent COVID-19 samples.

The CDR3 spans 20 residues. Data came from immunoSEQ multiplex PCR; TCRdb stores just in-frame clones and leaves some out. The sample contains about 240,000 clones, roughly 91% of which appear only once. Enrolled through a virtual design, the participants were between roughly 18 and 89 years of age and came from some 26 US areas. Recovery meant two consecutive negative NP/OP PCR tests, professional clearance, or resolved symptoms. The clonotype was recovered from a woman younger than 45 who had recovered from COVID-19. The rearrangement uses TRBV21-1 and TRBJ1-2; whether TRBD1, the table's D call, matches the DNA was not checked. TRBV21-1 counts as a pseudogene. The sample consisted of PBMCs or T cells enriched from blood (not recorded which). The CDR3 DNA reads TGTGCCGGGATGGAGGGACAGGGGGCGAAGATCGTGTGTTATCGTGATGGCTACACCTTC. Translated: CAGMEGQGAKIVCYRDGYTF.